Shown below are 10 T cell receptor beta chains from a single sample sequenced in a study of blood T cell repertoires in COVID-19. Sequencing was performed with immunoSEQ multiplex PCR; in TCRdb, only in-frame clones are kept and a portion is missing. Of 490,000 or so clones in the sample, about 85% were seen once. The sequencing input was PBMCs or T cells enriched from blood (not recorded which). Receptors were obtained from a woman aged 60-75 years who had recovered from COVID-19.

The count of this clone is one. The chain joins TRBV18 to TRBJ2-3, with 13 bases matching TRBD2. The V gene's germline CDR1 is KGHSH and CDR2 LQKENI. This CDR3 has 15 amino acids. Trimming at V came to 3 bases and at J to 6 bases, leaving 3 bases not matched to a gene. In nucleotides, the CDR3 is TGTGCCAGCTCACCGACTAGCGGGGGGTCGGATACGCAGTATTTT. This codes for CASSPTSGGSDTQYF.

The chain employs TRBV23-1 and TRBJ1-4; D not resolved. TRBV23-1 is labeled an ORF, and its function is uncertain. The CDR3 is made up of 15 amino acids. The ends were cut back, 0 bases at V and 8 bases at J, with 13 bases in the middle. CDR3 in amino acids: CASSQSVRRPEKLFF. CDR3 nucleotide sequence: TGCGCCAGCAGTCAATCCGTGAGGCGGCCCGAAAAACTGTTTTTT.

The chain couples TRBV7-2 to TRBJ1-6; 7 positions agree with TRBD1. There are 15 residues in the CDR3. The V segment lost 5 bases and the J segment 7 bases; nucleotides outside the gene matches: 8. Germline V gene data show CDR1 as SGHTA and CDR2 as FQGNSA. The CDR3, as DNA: TGTGCCAGCAGCGCTGGCCCGGGACAGAATTCACCCCTCCACTTT. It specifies CASSAGPGQNSPLHF.

CDR3 in amino acids: CASSRGSNQPQHF. CDR3 DNA sequence: TGTGCCAGCTCGAGAGGGAGCAATCAGCCCCAGCATTTT. V and J are TRBV18 and TRBJ1-5; no reliable D call. The ends were cut back, 6 bases at V and 1 base at J, with 7 bases in the middle. CDR1 is KGHSH and CDR2 is LQKENI in the germline V gene. CDR3 size: 13 residues.

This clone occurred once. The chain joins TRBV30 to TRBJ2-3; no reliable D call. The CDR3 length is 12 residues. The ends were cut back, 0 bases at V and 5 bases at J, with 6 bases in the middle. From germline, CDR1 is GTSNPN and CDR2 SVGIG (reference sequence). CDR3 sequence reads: CAWSVTRDTQYF. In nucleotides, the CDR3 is TGTGCCTGGAGTGTTACACGAGATACGCAGTATTTT.

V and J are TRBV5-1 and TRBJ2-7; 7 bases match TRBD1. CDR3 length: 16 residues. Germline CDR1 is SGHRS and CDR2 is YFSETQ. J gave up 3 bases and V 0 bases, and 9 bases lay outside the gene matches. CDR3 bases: TGCGCCAGCAGCTTGGCCGGGTGGGGACAGAACTACGAGCAGTACTTC. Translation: CASSLAGWGQNYEQYF.

CDR3 in DNA: TGTGCCAGCAGCCAAGACACGATGGGGGCCGGTCAGCCCCAGCATTTT. Translating it yields CASSQDTMGAGQPQHF. V is TRBV4-2 and J is TRBJ1-5; D may be TRBD1 (6 bases). CDR1 and CDR2 from the germline V gene are LGHNA and YNFKEQ. Trimming cost V 0 bases and J 6 bases, with 15 bases left between them. The CDR3 is 16 amino acids.

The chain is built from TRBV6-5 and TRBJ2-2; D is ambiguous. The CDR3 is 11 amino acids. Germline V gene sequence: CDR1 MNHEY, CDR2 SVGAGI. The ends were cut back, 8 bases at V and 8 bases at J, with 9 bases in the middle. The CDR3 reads CASASAGELFF. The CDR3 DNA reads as TGTGCCAGCGCGAGCGCGGGGGAGCTGTTTTTT.

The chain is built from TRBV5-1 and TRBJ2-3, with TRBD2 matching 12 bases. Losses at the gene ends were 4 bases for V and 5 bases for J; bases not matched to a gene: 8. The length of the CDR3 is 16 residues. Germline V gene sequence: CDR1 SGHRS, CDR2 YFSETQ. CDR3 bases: TGCGCCAGCAGCCCCCGGACTAGCGGGGTCGGAGATACGCAGTATTTT. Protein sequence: CASSPRTSGVGDTQYF.

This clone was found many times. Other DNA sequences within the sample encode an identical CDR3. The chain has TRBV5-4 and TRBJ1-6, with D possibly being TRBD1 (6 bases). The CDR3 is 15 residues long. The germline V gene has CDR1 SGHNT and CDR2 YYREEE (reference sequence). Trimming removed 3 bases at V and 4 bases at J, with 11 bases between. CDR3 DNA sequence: TGTGCCAGCAGCTCAGGACAGCCTTATAATTCACCCCTCCACTTT. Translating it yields CASSSGQPYNSPLHF.